A single sample is the source of the 26 T cell receptor beta chains below, sequenced in a study of cytomegalovirus exposure and HLA in healthy donors. The primer mix had 60 Vbeta and 13 Jbeta primers. The method was immunoSEQ multiplex PCR; TCRdb's version includes in-frame clones alone and lacks a portion of them. The profile shows some 110,000 clones, roughly 76% of them singletons. What was sequenced was PBMCs. The receptors come from a man younger than 40 in good health and CMV-seropositive.

The rearrangement links TRBV19 to TRBJ1-4, with TRBD1 as a possible D gene (6 bases). CDR3 length equals 15 residues. V lost 5 bases to trimming and J lost 8 bases, with 18 bases between them. Germline V gene data show CDR1 as LNHDA and CDR2 as SQIVND (reference sequence). The CDR3 DNA is TGTGCCAGTAGTCCCGGAGGACAGCGTGGGGAAAAACTGTTTTTT. It yields the protein CASSPGGQRGEKLFF.

The gene calls are TRBV9 and TRBJ2-2; possible D gene TRBD1, 6 bases. Trimming removed 3 bases at V and 7 bases at J, with 7 bases between. This CDR3 has 12 amino acids. Germline CDR1 and CDR2: SGDLS and YYNGEE. The CDR3 region is CASSAGVGELFF. The CDR3 DNA reads TGTGCCAGCAGCGCAGGGGTCGGGGAGCTGTTTTTT.

This chain's CDR3 is CAYNPGGLDEQYF. CDR3 bases: TGTGCCTACAATCCAGGGGGTCTGGACGAGCAGTACTTC. This chain links TRBV30 with TRBJ2-7; 7 bases are shared with TRBD1. The CDR3 runs to 13 residues. The germline V gene has CDR1 GTSNPN and CDR2 SVGIG (reference sequence). V was clipped by 7 bases and J by 5 bases; unmatched bases: 11.

The gene calls are TRBV7-9 and TRBJ1-3; D call uncertain. The CDR3 is 14 residues long. Germline CDR1 and CDR2: SEHNR and FQNEAQ (reference sequence). Trimming shortened V by 5 bases and J by 8 bases, and 16 bases separated the two germline ends. The DNA for the CDR3 is TGTGCCAGCAGCCCGCCCCTTACCGGAGACACCATATATTTT. Residues: CASSPPLTGDTIYF.

This clone was observed a single time. The rearrangement links TRBV6-1 to TRBJ2-1; tentative D call: TRBD1 (6 bases). Germline CDR1 MNHNS, CDR2 SASEGT. The CDR3 loop spans 14 amino acids. The V gene lost 4 bases and the J gene lost 8 bases, with 15 bases spanning the gap. The CDR3 spells CASSARDTVDEQFF. CDR3 bases: TGTGCCAGCAGTGCCCGGGACACCGTCGATGAGCAGTTCTTC.

The rearrangement uses TRBV6-5 and TRBJ2-7, with 10 bases matching TRBD1. J gave up 5 bases and V 8 bases, and 3 bases lay outside the gene matches. The CDR3 is 12 amino acids. Germline lookup yields CDR1 MNHEY and CDR2 SVGAGI. CDR3 region: CASADRGHEQYF. CDR3 nucleotide sequence: TGTGCCAGCGCCGACAGGGGGCACGAGCAGTACTTC.

Details on this clone: The same CDR3 arises from other DNA sequences in this sample as well. The chain links TRBV27 to TRBJ2-3, with 11 nucleotides matching TRBD1. The CDR3 consists of 16 residues. J gave up 6 bases and V 3 bases, and 8 bases lay outside the gene matches. Per the germline V gene, CDR1 is MNHEY and CDR2 is SMNVEV (reference sequence). CDR3 loop: CASSFRTGGEGDTQYF. The CDR3 DNA is TGTGCCAGCAGTTTTAGGACAGGGGGCGAGGGGGATACGCAGTATTTT.

The rearrangement links TRBV5-6 to TRBJ2-3; the match to TRBD2 covers 8 bases. From germline, CDR1 is SGHDT and CDR2 YYEEEE. The CDR3 runs to 15 residues. Trimming removed 5 bases from V and 1 base from J; junction bases left unmatched: 6. The CDR3 DNA follows: TGTGCCAGCAGAGAGCCGGGGGGGGGCACAGATACGCAGTATTTT. Amino acid sequence: CASREPGGGTDTQYF.

V usage is TRBV18 and J usage is TRBJ2-5; maybe TRBD1 (5 bases). This CDR3 has 16 amino acids. Trimming removed 1 base from V and 1 base from J, with 13 bases in between. Germline V gives CDR1 KGHSH, CDR2 LQKENI. The chain's CDR3 is CASSPLRTLGQETQYF. CDR3 nucleotide sequence: TGTGCCAGCTCACCACTGAGGACACTCGGCCAAGAGACCCAGTACTTC.

CDR3 in amino acids: CASSSKTGRMETQYF. The DNA of the CDR3 is TGTGCCAGCAGCTCAAAGACAGGGCGTATGGAGACCCAGTACTTC. The rearrangement uses TRBV7-6 and TRBJ2-5; 7 bases fit TRBD1. Germline CDR1 reads SGHVS; CDR2 reads FNYEAQ. This CDR3 comprises 15 residues. V was clipped by 4 bases and J by 5 bases; unmatched bases: 10.

The CDR3 region has the DNA TGTGCCAGCAGCTTAGAGCCGGGGGGCAGCACCGGGGAGCTGTTTTTT. This codes for CASSLEPGGSTGELFF. The chain links TRBV13 to TRBJ2-2, with D possibly being TRBD2 (7 bases). This CDR3 spans 16 amino acids. Germline CDR1 reads PRHDT; CDR2 reads FYEKMQ (reference sequence). V dropped 1 base and J dropped 4 bases, with 13 bases sitting between them.

V usage is TRBV4-1 and J usage is TRBJ2-7, with D maybe TRBD2 (5 bases). Trimming shortened V by 2 bases and J by 5 bases, and 16 bases separated the two germline ends. The germline V gene encodes CDR1 MGHRA and CDR2 YSYEKL. The CDR3 length is 15 residues. The CDR3 here is CASSQPTAELDEQYF. The CDR3 coding sequence is TGCGCCAGCAGCCAACCCACAGCGGAGCTGGACGAGCAGTACTTC.

V gene TRBV9 combines with J gene TRBJ1-4; TRBD1 matches 7 bases. The CDR3 has 15 residues. V was pared by 4 bases and J by 6 bases, with 9 bases of the junction left unmatched. From germline, CDR1 is SGDLS and CDR2 YYNGEE. The CDR3 protein is CASSTKDRADEKLFF. CDR3 coding DNA: TGTGCCAGCAGCACAAAAGACAGGGCAGATGAAAAACTGTTTTTT.

This clone has more than one count but fewer than ten. The chain is built from TRBV6-5 and TRBJ2-5, with 7 bases lining up with TRBD1. The J call is uncertain, as TRBJ2-7 better fits the DNA end. Germline CDR1 MNHEY, CDR2 SVGAGI. The CDR3 is made up of 14 amino acids. CDR3 sequence (DNA): TGTGCCAGCAGCACCGGGACAGCCTCCTACGAGCAGTACTTC. Translated, it gives CASSTGTASYEQYF.

This clone was found a few times. The J gene is TRBJ2-1, the V gene TRBV6-5; D gene uncertain. Germline V CDR1 and CDR2: MNHEY, SVGAGI. Trimming left V 5 bases short and J 8 bases short, with 13 bases between. CDR3 length: 13 residues. The CDR3 DNA reads TGTGCCAGCAGTCCACTCCCCACAGATGAGCAGTTCTTC. This encodes CASSPLPTDEQFF.

A single count supports this clone. The chain recombines TRBV7-9 with TRBJ1-4; the match to TRBD1 covers 8 bases. The germline gives CDR1 SEHNR, CDR2 FQNEAQ (reference sequence). The CDR3 runs 14 residues. J gave up 6 bases and V 5 bases, and 5 bases lay outside the gene matches. CDR3 DNA sequence: TGTGCCAGCAGCACCGGGACAGGAGATGAAAAACTGTTTTTT. Its protein product is CASSTGTGDEKLFF. Full variable domain (missing parts from reference TRBV7-9 and TRBJ1-4): DTGVSQNPRHKITKRGQNVTFRCDPISEHNRLYWYRQTLGQGPEFLTYFQNEAQLEKSRLLSDRFSAERPKGSFSTLEIQRTEQGDSAMYLCASSTGTGDEKLFFGSGTQLSVL.

This sequence joins TRBV2 and TRBJ2-7; D possibly corresponds to TRBD1 (5 bases). V was clipped by 2 bases and J by 0 bases, with 8 bases between them. There are 14 residues in the CDR3. Germline CDR1 is SNHLY and CDR2 is FYNNEI. CDR3 DNA: TGTGCCAGCAGTGAACAGGGTACCTCCTACGAGCAGTACTTC. Residues: CASSEQGTSYEQYF. Complete variable domain (other parts from reference TRBV2 and TRBJ2-7): EPEVTQTPSHQVTQMGQEVILRCVPISNHLYFYWYRQILGQKVEFLVSFYNNEISEKSEIFDDQFSVERPDGSNFTLKIRSTKLEDSAMYFCASSEQGTSYEQYFGPGTRLTVT.

The chain is built from TRBV27 and TRBJ1-6; weak D call: TRBD1 (6 bases). Germline CDR1 and CDR2: MNHEY and SMNVEV (reference sequence). The ends were cut back, 10 bases at V and 10 bases at J, with 14 bases in the middle. The CDR3 consists of 12 residues. The chain's CDR3 is CATGQTESPLHF. DNA for the CDR3: TGTGCCACCGGACAGACGGAATCACCCCTCCACTTT.

The rearrangement links TRBV14 to TRBJ1-2, with D unclear. Germline assignment: CDR1 SGHDN and CDR2 FVKESK. The CDR3 covers 13 residues. Trimming took 1 base from V and 4 from J, leaving 7 bases between them. The CDR3 DNA follows: TGTGCCAGCAGCCAAGGACTGGGCTATGGCTACACCTTC. Translating it yields CASSQGLGYGYTF.

The chain carries TRBV7-9 and TRBJ1-1; TRBD1 might be the D (5 bases). This CDR3 has 14 residues. The V end lost 5 bases, the J end lost 5 bases, and 15 bases lay between the germline ends. Germline loops: CDR1 SEHNR, CDR2 FQNEAQ (reference sequence). The CDR3 sequence is CASSQPGAGTEAFF. Written as DNA, the CDR3 is TGTGCCAGCAGCCAACCGGGAGCAGGGACTGAAGCTTTCTTT.

The chain carries TRBV6-6 and TRBJ1-2, with 8 bases that match TRBD1. Per germline, CDR1 MNHNY and CDR2 SVGAGI (reference sequence). The CDR3 runs to 16 residues. The trim removed 6 bases at V and 1 base at J, leaving 10 bases unmatched. CDR3 DNA: TGTGCCAGCAGCCCCGCCGACAGGGGTTATAACTATGGCTACACCTTC. Its translation is CASSPADRGYNYGYTF.

This chain links TRBV2 with TRBJ2-2; 7 bases agree with TRBD1. In germline, CDR1 is SNHLY, CDR2 FYNNEI. This CDR3 contains 15 residues. Losses at the gene ends were 6 bases for V and 4 bases for J; bases not matched to a gene: 8. CDR3: CASSVHHRGTGELFF. Here the CDR3 DNA reads TGTGCCAGCAGCGTACACCACAGGGGCACCGGGGAGCTGTTTTTT.

This chain uses TRBV4-1 with TRBJ2-1; weak D call: TRBD1 (5 bases). The CDR3 totals 16 residues. V was clipped by 2 bases and J by 0 bases, with 11 bases between them. The germline V gene has CDR1 MGHRA and CDR2 YSYEKL. CDR3 coding DNA: TGCGCCAGCAGCCAAAGGCCTGACAGCTCCTACAATGAGCAGTTCTTC. Its translation: CASSQRPDSSYNEQFF.

The chain has TRBV29-1 and TRBJ1-1, with a possible D match to TRBD1 (5 bases). The CDR3 contains 14 residues. CDR1 is SQVTM and CDR2 is ANQGSEA in the germline V gene. CDR3 protein: CTAKGNLESTEAFF. CDR3 sequence (DNA): TGCACCGCCAAGGGGAATCTTGAAAGCACTGAAGCTTTCTTT.

This clone was detected ten times or more. The chain employs TRBV19 and TRBJ1-6; possible D gene TRBD1, 6 bases. The CDR3 sequence is 19 residues long. Germline loops: CDR1 LNHDA, CDR2 SQIVND (reference sequence). Trimming took 5 bases from V and 2 from J, leaving 22 bases between them. As DNA, the CDR3 is TGTGCCAGTAGTGTGGCTCGTAGGGGTGACAGGCCCTATAATTCACCCCTCCACTTT. This encodes CASSVARRGDRPYNSPLHF. Combining the CDR3 with reference TRBV19 and TRBJ1-6 gives the whole variable domain DGGITQSPKYLFRKEGQNVTLSCEQNLNHDAMYWYRQDPGQGLRLIYYSQIVNDFQKGDIAEGYSVSREKKESFPLTVTSAQKNPTAFYLCASSVARRGDRPYNSPLHFGNGTRLTVT.

The rearrangement joins TRBV2 to TRBJ2-5; 7 bases map to TRBD2. V shed 9 bases, J shed 4 bases, and the junction held 11 bases outside the gene matches. Germline CDR1 reads SNHLY; CDR2 reads FYNNEI. This CDR3 is 14 amino acids long. This CDR3 reads CARQGTIHSETQYF. The CDR3 DNA reads TGTGCCAGGCAAGGGACTATCCATTCAGAGACCCAGTACTTC.